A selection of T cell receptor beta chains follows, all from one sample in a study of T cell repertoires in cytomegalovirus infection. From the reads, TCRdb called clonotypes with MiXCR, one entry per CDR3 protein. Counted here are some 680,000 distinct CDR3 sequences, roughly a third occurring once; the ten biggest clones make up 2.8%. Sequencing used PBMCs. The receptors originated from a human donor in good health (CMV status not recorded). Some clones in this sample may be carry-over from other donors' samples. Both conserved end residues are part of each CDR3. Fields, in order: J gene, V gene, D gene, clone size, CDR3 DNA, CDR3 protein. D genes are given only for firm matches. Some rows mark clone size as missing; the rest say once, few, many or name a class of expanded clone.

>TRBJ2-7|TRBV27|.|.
TGTGCCAGCAGTTTGGGTCGCAGCCCAGCCGTCCTCTACGAGCAGTACTTC
CASSLGRSPAVLYEQYF
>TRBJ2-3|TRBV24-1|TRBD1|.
TGTGCCACCAGTGTATCAGGGGGCTCGGATACGCAGTATTTT
CATSVSGGSDTQYF
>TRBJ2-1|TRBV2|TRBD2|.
TGTGCCAGCAGCAAAGGGACTAATCTATACAATGAGCAGTTCTTC
CASSKGTNLYNEQFF
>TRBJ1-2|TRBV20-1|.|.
TGCAGTTCTAGAGGGGCCGGACAGACTGTTGATGTCTACACCTTC
CSSRGAGQTVDVYTF
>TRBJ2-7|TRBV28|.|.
TGTGCCAGCTTATCCGTTGGGGACCCCTCCTACGAGCAGTACTTC
CASLSVGDPSYEQYF
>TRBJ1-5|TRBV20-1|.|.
TGCAGTGGACAGGCTAGCAATCAGCCCCAGCATTTT
CSGQASNQPQHF
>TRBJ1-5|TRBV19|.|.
TGTGCCAGTAGTATAGGAGCCAAGTGGTTCCAGCCCCAGCATTTT
CASSIGAKWFQPQHF
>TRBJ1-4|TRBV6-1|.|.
TGTGCCAGCAGTGAATGGCAGGGCGGTGAAAAACTGTTTTTT
CASSEWQGGEKLFF
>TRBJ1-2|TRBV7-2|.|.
TGTGCCAGCAGCCCGGACTCACAATATGGCTACACCTTC
CASSPDSQYGYTF
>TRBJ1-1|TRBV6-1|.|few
TGTGCCAGCAGTGAAGTTGGGAACACTGAAGCTTTCTTT
CASSEVGNTEAFF
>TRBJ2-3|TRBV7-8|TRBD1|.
TGTGCCAGCAGCTTACGGGACAGCAGCACAGATACGCAGTATTTT
CASSLRDSSTDTQYF
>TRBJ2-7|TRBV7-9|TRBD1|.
TGTGCCAGCAGCTTAGCGCAGGACAGGGATTACTACGAGCAGTACTTC
CASSLAQDRDYYEQYF
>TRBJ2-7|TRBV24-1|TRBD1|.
TGTGCCACCAGGGGACAGGGGTCCTTGGAGCAGTACTTC
CATRGQGSLEQYF
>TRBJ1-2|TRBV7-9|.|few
TGTGCCAGCAGCTCCCCCCCACCTCCCTATGGCTACACCTTC
CASSSPPPPYGYTF
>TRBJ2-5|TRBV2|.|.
TGTGCCAGCAGCGCGGACCCATTGACGGGGGAACCGAGCCAAGAGACCCAGTACTTC
CASSADPLTGEPSQETQYF
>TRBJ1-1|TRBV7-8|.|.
TGTGCCAGAAGCTTCCTCGACTATTTTGAAGATTTCTTT
CARSFLDYFEDFF
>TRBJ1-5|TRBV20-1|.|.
TGCAGTGCGAGGGGTGGGGGGTCTCAGCCCCAGCATTTT
CSARGGGSQPQHF
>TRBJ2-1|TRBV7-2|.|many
TGTGCCAGCAGCTTAGGCAATGTTGAGCAGTTCTTC
CASSLGNVEQFF